There are many counts of the clone carrying this TCR beta chain. Its antigen is currently unknown. This sample is part of a study of read filtering for tumor transcriptome and immune sequencing. General study results and limits: Around 84% of IR-seq clonotypes had one read, totaling approximately 4% of reads; RNA-seq: 74.6% and 44.6%. Sorted CD138-negative bone marrow cells were not purified T cells.

Trimming shortened V by 5 bases and J by 1 base, and 14 bases separated the two germline ends. Germline V lookup: CDR1 DFQATT, CDR2 SNEGSKA (reference sequence). The CDR3 contains 14 residues. The library was built from roughly 400 ng RNA with molecular barcoded adaptors for alpha/delta and beta/gamma chains. TCRdb processed the reads anew with MiXCR; each CDR3 protein has one entry. The sample lists around 26,000 distinct CDR3 sequences, under 15% occurring once. J is TRBJ1-1 and V is TRBV20-1; D might be TRBD1 (5 bases). The sequence came from a donor at least 40 years old with multiple myeloma. The sample taken for sequencing was a population of CD138-negative cells sorted from bone marrow. The CDR3 is CSAGNRKGNTEAFF. The CDR3 nucleotides read TGCAGTGCTGGGAACAGGAAAGGGAACACTGAAGCTTTCTTT.